Reported below is one T cell receptor beta chain. The antigen is unknown. The data were obtained in a study of T-cell reconstitution after alpha-beta-depleted transplantation in children. As it was prepared, the TCRbeta library received unique molecular identifiers. TCRdb reprocessed the PCR reads via MiXCR and lists one record per CDR3 protein. The sample has 500,000 or so distinct CDR3 sequences; over 10% are singletons. V gave up 0 bases and J gave up 9 bases, with 10 bases separating them. Per germline, CDR1 SGHRS and CDR2 YFSETQ. CDR3 length equals 13 residues. Whole-study findings and limits: Surviving thymic progenitors and recipient T cells were the source of high TCRbeta diversity at day 60 in some patients.

The sequences come from PBMCs, mostly from graft donor cells, collected 180 days after TCRalphabeta/CD19-depleted stem cell transplant. This chain connects TRBV5-1 to TRBJ2-1, with unresolved D. The source of this sequence is a female patient aged 2-9 years who had a stem cell transplant for aplastic anemia, so the T cells may come from the graft donor. CDR3 DNA: TGCGCCAGCAGCTTGGCCCCAGCAGGTGAGCAGTTCTTC. Translation: CASSLAPAGEQFF.